This paragraph covers one T cell receptor (beta chain) sequence. Naive CD8 cells lacked CD45RO, underwent positive selection for CCR7 and left out terminally differentiated effector memory CD45RA+ cells. Germline V CDR1 and CDR2: GTSNPN, SVGIG (reference sequence). The CDR3 length is 14 residues. V lost 1 base, J lost 4 bases, and 10 bases lay in between. This entry is derived from a study of shared clonotypes between healthy human individuals. The method was immunoSEQ multiplex PCR; TCRdb's version includes in-frame clones alone and lacks a portion of them. The table records more than 2 million clones, 93% of them present only once.

Sequencing used naive CD8+ T cells from PBMCs. This clonotype originated in a man between 18 and 29 years old in good health. Some clones in this sample may be carry-over from other donors' samples. This chain joins TRBV30 and TRBJ2-2; D could derive from TRBD1 or TRBD2 (5 bases each). CDR3 residues: CAWSATAATGELFF. The CDR3 coding sequence is TGTGCCTGGAGTGCGACAGCGGCCACCGGGGAGCTGTTTTTT.